This T cell receptor beta chain was recorded in a study of response to subunit inactivated influenza vaccine. This clonotype was detected many times. TCRdb itself ran the RT-PCR reads through MiXCR, one entry per CDR3 protein. In the table there are fewer than 600,000 distinct CDR3 sequences, approximately 7.8% of which are singletons. CDR1 is LGHDT and CDR2 is YNNKEL in the germline V gene (reference sequence). The trim removed 6 bases at V and 2 bases at J, leaving 9 bases unmatched. The CDR3 runs to 16 residues. The origin of this receptor is a man aged 45 to 70 who received an inactivated influenza vaccine. This sample comprised PBMCs from blood, obtained less than 30 months after vaccination. V usage is TRBV3-1 and J usage is TRBJ2-2; 7 bases are shared with TRBD1. The CDR3 loop reads CASRGTGARNTGELFF. The CDR3 DNA reads as TGTGCCAGCAGAGGCACAGGGGCCAGAAACACCGGGGAGCTGTTTTTT.